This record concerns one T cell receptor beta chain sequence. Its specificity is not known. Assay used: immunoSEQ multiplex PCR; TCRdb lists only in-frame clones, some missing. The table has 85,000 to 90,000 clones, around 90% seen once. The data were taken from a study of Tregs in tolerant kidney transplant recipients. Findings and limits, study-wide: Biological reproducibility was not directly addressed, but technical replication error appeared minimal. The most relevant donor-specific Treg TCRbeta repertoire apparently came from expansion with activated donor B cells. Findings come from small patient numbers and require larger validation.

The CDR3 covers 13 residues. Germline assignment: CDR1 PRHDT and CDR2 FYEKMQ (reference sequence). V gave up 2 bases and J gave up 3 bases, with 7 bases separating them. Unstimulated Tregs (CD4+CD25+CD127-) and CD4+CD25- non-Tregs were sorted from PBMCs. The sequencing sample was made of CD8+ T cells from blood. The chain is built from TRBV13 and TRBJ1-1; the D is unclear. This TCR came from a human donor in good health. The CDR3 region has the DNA TGTGCCAGCAGCTTAAATATTCACACTGAAGCTTTCTTT. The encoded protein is CASSLNIHTEAFF.